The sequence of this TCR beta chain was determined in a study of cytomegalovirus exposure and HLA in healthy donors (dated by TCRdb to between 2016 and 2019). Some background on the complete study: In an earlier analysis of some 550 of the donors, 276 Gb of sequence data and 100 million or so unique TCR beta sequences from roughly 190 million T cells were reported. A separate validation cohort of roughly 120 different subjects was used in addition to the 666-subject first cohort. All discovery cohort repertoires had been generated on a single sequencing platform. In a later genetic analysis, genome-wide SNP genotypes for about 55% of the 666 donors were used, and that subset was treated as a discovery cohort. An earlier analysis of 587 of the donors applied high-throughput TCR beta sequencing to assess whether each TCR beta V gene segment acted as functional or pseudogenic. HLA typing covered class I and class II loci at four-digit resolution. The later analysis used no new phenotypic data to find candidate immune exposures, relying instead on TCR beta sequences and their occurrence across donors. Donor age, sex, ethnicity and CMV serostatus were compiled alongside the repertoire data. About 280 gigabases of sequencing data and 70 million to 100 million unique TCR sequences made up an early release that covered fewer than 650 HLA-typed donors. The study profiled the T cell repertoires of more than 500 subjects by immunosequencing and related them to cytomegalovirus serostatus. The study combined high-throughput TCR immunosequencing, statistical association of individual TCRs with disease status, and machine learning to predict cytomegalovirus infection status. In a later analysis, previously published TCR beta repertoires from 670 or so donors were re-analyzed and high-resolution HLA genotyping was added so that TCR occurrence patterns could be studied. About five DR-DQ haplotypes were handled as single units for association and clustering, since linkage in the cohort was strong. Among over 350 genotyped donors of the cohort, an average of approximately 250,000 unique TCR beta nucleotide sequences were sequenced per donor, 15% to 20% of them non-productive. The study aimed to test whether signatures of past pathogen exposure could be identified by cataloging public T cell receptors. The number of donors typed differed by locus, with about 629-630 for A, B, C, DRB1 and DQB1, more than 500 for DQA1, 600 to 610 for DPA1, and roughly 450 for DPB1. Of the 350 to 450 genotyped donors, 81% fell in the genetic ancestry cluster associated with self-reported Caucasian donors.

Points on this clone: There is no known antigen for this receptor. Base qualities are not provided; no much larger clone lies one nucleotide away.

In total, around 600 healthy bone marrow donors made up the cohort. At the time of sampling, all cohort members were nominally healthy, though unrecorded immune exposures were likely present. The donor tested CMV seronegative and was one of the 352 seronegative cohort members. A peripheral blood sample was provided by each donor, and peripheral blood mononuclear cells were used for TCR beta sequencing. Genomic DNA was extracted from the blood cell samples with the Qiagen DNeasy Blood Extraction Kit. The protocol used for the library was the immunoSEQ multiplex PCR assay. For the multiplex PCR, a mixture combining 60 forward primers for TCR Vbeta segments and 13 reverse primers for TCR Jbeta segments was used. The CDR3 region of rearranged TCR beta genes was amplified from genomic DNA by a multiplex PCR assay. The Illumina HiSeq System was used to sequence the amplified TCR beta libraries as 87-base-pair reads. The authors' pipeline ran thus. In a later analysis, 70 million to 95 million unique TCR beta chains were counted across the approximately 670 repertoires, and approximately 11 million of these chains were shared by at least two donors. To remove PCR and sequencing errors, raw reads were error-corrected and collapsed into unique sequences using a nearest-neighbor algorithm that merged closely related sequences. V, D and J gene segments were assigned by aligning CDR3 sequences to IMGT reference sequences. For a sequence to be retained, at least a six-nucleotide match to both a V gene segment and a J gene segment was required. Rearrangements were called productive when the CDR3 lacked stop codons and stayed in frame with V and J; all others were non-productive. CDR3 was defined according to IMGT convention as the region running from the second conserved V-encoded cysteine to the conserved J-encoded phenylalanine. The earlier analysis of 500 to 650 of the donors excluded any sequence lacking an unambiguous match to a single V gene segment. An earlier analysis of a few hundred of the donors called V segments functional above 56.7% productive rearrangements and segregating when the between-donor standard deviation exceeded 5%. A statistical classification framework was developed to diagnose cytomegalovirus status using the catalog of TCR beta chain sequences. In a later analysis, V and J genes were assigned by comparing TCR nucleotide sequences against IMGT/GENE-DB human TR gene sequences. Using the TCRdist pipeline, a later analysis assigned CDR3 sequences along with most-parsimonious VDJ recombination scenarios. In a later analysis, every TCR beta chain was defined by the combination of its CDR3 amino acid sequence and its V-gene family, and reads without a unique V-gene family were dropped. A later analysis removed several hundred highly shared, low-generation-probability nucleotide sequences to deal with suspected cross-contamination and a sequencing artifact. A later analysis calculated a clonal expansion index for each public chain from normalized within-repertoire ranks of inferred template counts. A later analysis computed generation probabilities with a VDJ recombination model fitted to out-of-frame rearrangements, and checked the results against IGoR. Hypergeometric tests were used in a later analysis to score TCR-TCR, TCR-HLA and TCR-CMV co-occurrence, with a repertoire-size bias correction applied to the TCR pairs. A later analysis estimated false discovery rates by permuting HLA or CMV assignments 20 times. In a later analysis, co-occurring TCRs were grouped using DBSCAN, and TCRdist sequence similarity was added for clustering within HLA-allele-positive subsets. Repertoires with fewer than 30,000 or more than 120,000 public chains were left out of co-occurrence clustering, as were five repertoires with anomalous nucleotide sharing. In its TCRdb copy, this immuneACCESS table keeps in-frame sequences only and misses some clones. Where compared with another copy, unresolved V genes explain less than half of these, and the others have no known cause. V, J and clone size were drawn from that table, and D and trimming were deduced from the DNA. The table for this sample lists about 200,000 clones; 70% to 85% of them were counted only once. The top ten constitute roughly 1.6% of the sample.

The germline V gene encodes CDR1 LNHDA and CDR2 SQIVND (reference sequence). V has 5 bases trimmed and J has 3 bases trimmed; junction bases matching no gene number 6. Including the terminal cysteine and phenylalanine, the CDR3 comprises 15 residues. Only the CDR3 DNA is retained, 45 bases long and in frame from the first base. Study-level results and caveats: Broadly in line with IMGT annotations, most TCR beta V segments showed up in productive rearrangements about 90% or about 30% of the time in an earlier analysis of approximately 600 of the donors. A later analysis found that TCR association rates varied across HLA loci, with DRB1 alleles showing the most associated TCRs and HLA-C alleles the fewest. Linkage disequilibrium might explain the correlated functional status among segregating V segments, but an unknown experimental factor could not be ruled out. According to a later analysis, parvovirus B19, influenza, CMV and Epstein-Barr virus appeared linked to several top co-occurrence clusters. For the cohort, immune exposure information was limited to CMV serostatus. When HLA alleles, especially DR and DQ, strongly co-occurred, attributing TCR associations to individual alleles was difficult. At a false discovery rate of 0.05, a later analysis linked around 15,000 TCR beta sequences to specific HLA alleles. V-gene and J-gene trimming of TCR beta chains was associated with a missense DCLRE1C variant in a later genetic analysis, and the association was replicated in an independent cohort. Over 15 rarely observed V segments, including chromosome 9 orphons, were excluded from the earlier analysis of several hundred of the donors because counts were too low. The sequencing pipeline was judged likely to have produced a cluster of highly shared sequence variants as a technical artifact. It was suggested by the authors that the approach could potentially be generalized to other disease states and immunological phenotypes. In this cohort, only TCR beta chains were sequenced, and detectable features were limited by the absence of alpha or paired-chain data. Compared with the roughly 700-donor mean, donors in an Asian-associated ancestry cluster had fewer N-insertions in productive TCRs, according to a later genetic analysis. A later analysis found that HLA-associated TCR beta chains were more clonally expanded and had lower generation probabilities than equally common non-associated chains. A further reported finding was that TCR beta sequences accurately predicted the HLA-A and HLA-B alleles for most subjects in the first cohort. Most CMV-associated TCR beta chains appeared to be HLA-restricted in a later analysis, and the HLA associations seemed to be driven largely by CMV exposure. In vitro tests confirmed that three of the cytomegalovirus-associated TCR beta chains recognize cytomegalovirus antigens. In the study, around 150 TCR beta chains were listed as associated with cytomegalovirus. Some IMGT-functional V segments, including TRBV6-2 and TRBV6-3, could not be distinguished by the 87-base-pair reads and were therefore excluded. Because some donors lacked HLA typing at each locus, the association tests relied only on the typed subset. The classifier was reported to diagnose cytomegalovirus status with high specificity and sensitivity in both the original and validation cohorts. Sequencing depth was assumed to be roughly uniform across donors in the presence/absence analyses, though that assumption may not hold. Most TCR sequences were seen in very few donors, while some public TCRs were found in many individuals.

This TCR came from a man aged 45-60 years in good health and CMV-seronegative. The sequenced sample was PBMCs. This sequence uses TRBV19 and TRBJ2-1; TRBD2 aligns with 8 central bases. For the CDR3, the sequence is CASSSSGTSYNEQFF. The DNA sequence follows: TGTGCCAGTAGTTCATCCGGGACTAGCTACAATGAGCAGTTCTTC.